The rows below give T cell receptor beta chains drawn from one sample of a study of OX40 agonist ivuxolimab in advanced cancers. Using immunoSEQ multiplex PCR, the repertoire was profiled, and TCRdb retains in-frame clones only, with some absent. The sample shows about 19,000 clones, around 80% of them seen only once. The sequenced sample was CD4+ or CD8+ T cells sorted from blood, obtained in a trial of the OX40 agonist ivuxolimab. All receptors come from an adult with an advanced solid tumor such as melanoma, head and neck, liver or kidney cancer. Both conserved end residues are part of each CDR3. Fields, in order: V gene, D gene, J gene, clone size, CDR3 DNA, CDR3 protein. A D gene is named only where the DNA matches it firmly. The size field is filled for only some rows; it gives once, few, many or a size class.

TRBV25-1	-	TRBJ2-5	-	TGTGCCAGCAGTGAATCGGAGGGGCCGGGGGAGACCCAGTACTTC	CASSESEGPGETQYF
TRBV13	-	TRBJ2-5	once	TGTGCCAGCAGCTCGACCCAAATAGAGACCCAGTACTTC	CASSSTQIETQYF
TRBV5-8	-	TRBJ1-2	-	TGTGCCAGCAGCTTAGGACAGCACTATGGCTACACCTTC	CASSLGQHYGYTF
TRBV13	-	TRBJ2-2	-	TGTGCCAGCAGCCCGGGGCCGAACACCGGGGAGCTGTTTTTT	CASSPGPNTGELFF
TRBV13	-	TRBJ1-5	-	TGTGCCAGCAGCTTAGGACCCAGGGGTCAGCCCCAGCATTTT	CASSLGPRGQPQHF
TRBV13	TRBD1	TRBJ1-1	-	TGTGCCAGCAGCTCCCGACAGGGGGCAAACGATGAAGCTTTCTTT	CASSSRQGANDEAFF
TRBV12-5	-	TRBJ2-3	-	TGTGCTAGTGGTTTTTTAGGAGATACGCAGTATTTT	CASGFLGDTQYF
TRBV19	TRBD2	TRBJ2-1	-	TGTGCCAGTGCAATGACTAGCGGGGGCAACAATGAGCAGTTCTTC	CASAMTSGGNNEQFF
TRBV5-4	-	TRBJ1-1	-	TGTGCCAGCAGCTTGGGTTGGAACACTGAAGCTTTCTTT	CASSLGWNTEAFF
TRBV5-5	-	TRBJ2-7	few	TGTGCCAGCAGCCAAGTGGGGGCCGACGAGCAGTACTTC	CASSQVGADEQYF
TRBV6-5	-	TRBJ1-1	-	TGTGCCAGCACTCCAGGCGGGCTTTACACTGAAGCTTTCTTT	CASTPGGLYTEAFF
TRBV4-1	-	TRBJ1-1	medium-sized	TGCGCCAGCAGCCAAGACGCAGGGAACACTGAAGCTTTCTTT	CASSQDAGNTEAFF
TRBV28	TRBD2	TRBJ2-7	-	TGTGCCAGCAGTCCAGGGACTAGCGGGGGGTTCTCCTACGAGCAGTACTTC	CASSPGTSGGFSYEQYF
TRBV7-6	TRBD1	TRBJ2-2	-	TGTGCCAGCGTTAGGACAGGGAACACCGGGGAGCTGTTTTTT	CASVRTGNTGELFF
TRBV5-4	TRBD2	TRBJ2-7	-	TGTGCCAGCAGCCCGACTAGCGGGGACTCCTACGAGCAGTACTTC	CASSPTSGDSYEQYF
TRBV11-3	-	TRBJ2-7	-	TGTGCCAGCAGCTTATCCAGCTTCCACGAGCAGTACTTC	CASSLSSFHEQYF
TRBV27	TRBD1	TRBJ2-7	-	TGTGCCAGCAGACAGACAGGGGGATCAACCTACGAGCAGTACTTC	CASRQTGGSTYEQYF
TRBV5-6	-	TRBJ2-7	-	TGTGCCAGCATTTCGGGGGTCTCCTACGAGCAGTACTTC	CASISGVSYEQYF
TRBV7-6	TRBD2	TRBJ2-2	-	TGTGCCAGCACAACTGGGGGGGTTTCGAACACCGGGGAGCTGTTTTTT	CASTTGGVSNTGELFF
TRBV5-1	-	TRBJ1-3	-	TGCGCCAGCCGGGAATCGGAGGGAGGAAACACCATATATTTT	CASRESEGGNTIYF
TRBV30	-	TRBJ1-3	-	TGTGCCTGGAGTGTAGCGGCAGGGAGAAACACCATATATTTT	CAWSVAAGRNTIYF
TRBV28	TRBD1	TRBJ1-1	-	TGTGCCAGCAGTTCAACTCGGACAGGGGGCGCAAACACTGAAGCTTTCTTT	CASSSTRTGGANTEAFF
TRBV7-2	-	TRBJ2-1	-	TGTGCCAGCAGCTTAGCGCTCCGCAATGAGCAGTTCTTC	CASSLALRNEQFF
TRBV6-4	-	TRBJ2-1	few	TGTGCCAGCAGTGACTCACGAGGGTCTTACAATGAGCAGTTCTTC	CASSDSRGSYNEQFF
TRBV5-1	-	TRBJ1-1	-	TGCGCCAGCAGCTTGTTAGGGGGCACTGAAGCTTTCTTT	CASSLLGGTEAFF
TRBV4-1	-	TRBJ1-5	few	TGCGCCAGCAGCGGGGGACTAGGTCAGCCCCAGCATTTT	CASSGGLGQPQHF
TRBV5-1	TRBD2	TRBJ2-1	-	TGCGCCAGCAGCGGGCTGCGCGAGCGGGGGGCCAATGAGCAGTTCTTC	CASSGLRERGANEQFF
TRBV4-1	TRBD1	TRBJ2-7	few	TGCGCCAGCAGCCAAGTGGGTTGGAAACAGGGGGTTACCTACGAGCAGTACTTC	CASSQVGWKQGVTYEQYF
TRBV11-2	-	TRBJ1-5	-	TGTGCCAGCAGCTTAGTGAGGGGCCCTCACCATCAGCCCCAGCATTTT	CASSLVRGPHHQPQHF
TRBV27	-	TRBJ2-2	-	TGTGCCAGCAGTTATGGAGGCGGGGAGCTGTTTTTT	CASSYGGGELFF
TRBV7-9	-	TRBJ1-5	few	TGTGCCAGCAGCATTTCCGAGAATCAGCCCCAGCATTTT	CASSISENQPQHF
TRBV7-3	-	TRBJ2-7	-	TGTGCCAGCGGGCCTCGGGGTGCCGAGCAGTACTTC	CASGPRGAEQYF
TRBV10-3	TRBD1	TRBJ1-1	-	TGTGCCATCAGTGAAGGGGGCGTGAACACTGAAGCTTTCTTT	CAISEGGVNTEAFF
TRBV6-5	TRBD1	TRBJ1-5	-	TGTGCCAGCAGGCCGACCGGGACAGGGGCTCAGCCCCAGCATTTT	CASRPTGTGAQPQHF
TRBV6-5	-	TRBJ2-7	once	TGTGCCAGCTGTCAGGGTAGCCCCTACGAGCAGTACTTC	CASCQGSPYEQYF
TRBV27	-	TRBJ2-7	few	TGTGCCAGCAGTTTACAACAGGGTAACGAGCAGTACTTC	CASSLQQGNEQYF
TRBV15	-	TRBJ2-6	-	TGTGCCACCAGCCCCAGTGATAGCTCTGGGGCCAACGTCCTGACTTTC	CATSPSDSSGANVLTF
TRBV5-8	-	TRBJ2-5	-	TGTGCCAGCACACGTCAGGTCGGTAGCCCGCAGCGGTCCCAAGAGACCCAGTACTTC	CASTRQVGSPQRSQETQYF
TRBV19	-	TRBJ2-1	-	TGTGCCAGTTCTCCGACAGACTACAATGAGCAGTTCTTC	CASSPTDYNEQFF
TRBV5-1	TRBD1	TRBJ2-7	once	TGCGCCAGCAGCGCGGGACAGGGTTACGAGCAGTACTTC	CASSAGQGYEQYF
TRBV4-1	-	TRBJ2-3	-	TGCGCCAGCAGCCAAGATGCGACAGATACGCAGTATTTT	CASSQDATDTQYF